These 23 T cell receptor beta chains were all obtained from the same sample, sequenced in a study of a mutant IDH1 vaccine in newly diagnosed glioma (dated by TCRdb to the early 2020s). Library preparation used the immunoSEQ multiplex PCR assay. The clones in this table, taken by TCRdb from immuneACCESS, are in-frame only. Not every clone is retained; where verified, under half of the shortfall comes from an unresolved V gene, and the cause of the rest is unknown. The sample includes fewer than 35,000 clones, with roughly 80% observed a single time. The ten biggest clones cover 29% of the sample. The antigens of these receptors remain unknown. The time point label of this sample denotes: week 47, end of study. Each vaccine dose was 300 ug of a 20-mer mutant IDH1 peptide in Montanide, given subcutaneously with topical imiquimod. Specimen: PBMCs, collected from a glioma patient whose treatment included an IDH1 peptide vaccine. These receptors were taken from a young man with glioma.

The chain employs TRBV5-4 and TRBJ2-3, with D maybe TRBD2 (6 bases). The V end was cut by 2 bases, the J end by 0 bases, with 10 bases between. The CDR3 extends over 15 amino acids. CDR1 and CDR2 (germline): SGHNT, YYREEE (reference sequence). The CDR3 DNA reads TGTGCCAGCAGCTTTTCCGGGAGCAGCACAGATACGCAGTATTTT. Amino acids: CASSFSGSSTDTQYF.

The chain recombines TRBV4-1 with TRBJ1-1; weak D call: TRBD1 (5 bases). V gave up 3 bases and J gave up 0 bases, with 17 bases separating them. CDR3 length: 17 residues. The V gene's germline CDR1 is MGHRA and CDR2 YSYEKL. This CDR3 is CASSQVRQPMMNTEAFF. CDR3 DNA: TGCGCCAGCAGCCAGGTTAGACAGCCCATGATGAACACTGAAGCTTTCTTT.

The rearrangement uses TRBV29-1 and TRBJ2-1; D may be TRBD1 or TRBD2 (5 bases each). The V gene lost 4 bases and the J gene lost 6 bases, with 22 bases spanning the gap. This CDR3 is 16 amino acids long. Germline V lookup: CDR1 SQVTM, CDR2 ANQGSEA. CDR3 protein: CSVGAVRAGTGNEQFF. CDR3 in DNA: TGCAGCGTTGGGGCCGTAAGGGCAGGGACGGGCAATGAGCAGTTCTTC.

The chain couples TRBV18 to TRBJ2-7; weak D call: TRBD1 (5 bases). The germline CDR1 and CDR2 sequences are KGHSH and LQKENI. The CDR3 totals 14 residues. Trimming stripped 2 bases from V and 3 bases from J, with 11 bases between. CDR3 amino acids: CASSPLDSDYEQYF. As DNA, the CDR3 is TGTGCCAGCTCACCATTAGACAGCGACTACGAGCAGTACTTC.

The chain carries TRBV6-5 and TRBJ2-1, with TRBD2 as a possible D gene (5 bases). V lost 4 bases to trimming and J lost 3 bases, with 13 bases between them. The CDR3 covers 15 residues. Germline V gene lookup returns CDR1 MNHEY and CDR2 SVGAGI. CDR3 sequence reads: CASSSNREGYNEQFF. The CDR3 DNA reads as TGTGCCAGCAGTTCGAACCGAGAGGGCTACAATGAGCAGTTCTTC.

CDR3: CASSVNNPALGYF. As DNA, the CDR3 is TGTGCCAGCAGTGTTAATAATCCCGCCCTAGGGTACTTC. The V and J genes are TRBV2 and TRBJ2-7; no clear D gene. Trimming pared 4 bases from V and 12 bases from J, leaving 19 bases between. CDR3 length: 13 residues. Germline V gene sequence: CDR1 SNHLY, CDR2 FYNNEI.

V gene TRBV30 combines with J gene TRBJ2-3, with D hard to call. There are 11 residues in the CDR3. The germline V and J ends were trimmed by 7 bases and 12 bases, with 17 bases remaining between them. Germline CDR1 reads GTSNPN; CDR2 reads SVGIG (reference sequence). DNA of the CDR3: TGTGCCTTGTCAGGCTCCAGGCGTCAGTATTTT. Protein sequence: CALSGSRRQYF. Combining the CDR3 with reference TRBV30 and TRBJ2-3 gives the whole variable domain SQTIHQWPATLVQPVGSPLSLECTVEGTSNPNLYWYRQAAGRGLQLLFYSVGIGQISSEVPQNLSASRPQDRQFILSSKKLLLSDSGFYLCALSGSRRQYFGPGTRLTVL.

J is TRBJ2-5 and V is TRBV14; D perhaps matches TRBD1 (6 bases). V was shortened by 3 bases and J by 4 bases, with 12 bases between the two germline ends. The CDR3 sequence is 14 residues long. Germline CDR1 is SGHDN and CDR2 is FVKESK. CDR3 nucleotide sequence: TGTGCCAGCAGCCAGCAGGGGCCGGGAGAGACCCAGTACTTC. Its protein is CASSQQGPGETQYF.

The chain recombines TRBV19 with TRBJ1-3; D is undetermined. This CDR3 comprises 15 residues. Deletions cut 3 bases from V and 0 bases from J, with 9 bases between. Looked up from germline, CDR1 is LNHDA and CDR2 is SQIVND (reference sequence). The CDR3 bases are TGTGCCAGTAGTATCTTCTTCTCCTCTGGAAACACCATATATTTT. Protein: CASSIFFSSGNTIYF.

This rearrangement joins TRBV5-6 to TRBJ2-3; D is undetermined. V was shortened by 3 bases and J by 0 bases, with 5 bases between the two germline ends. Germline values: CDR1 SGHDT, CDR2 YYEEEE. This CDR3 region has 13 residues. The CDR3 region is CASSYPSTDTQYF. In nucleotides, the CDR3 is TGTGCCAGCAGCTACCCTAGCACAGATACGCAGTATTTT.

The genes are TRBV27 and TRBJ1-6; D ambiguous. The CDR3 runs 12 residues. The V gene lost 6 bases and the J gene lost 10 bases, with 10 bases spanning the gap. Germline V gene data show CDR1 as MNHEY and CDR2 as SMNVEV (reference sequence). The CDR3: CASRGPRSPLHF. The CDR3 DNA reads as TGTGCCAGCAGGGGTCCGCGATCACCCCTCCACTTT.

This clone came up a few times. CDR3 nucleotides: TGTGCCAGCAGCCCAGGAATTACAGCTTTCTTT. It specifies CASSPGITAFF. The J gene is TRBJ1-1, the V gene TRBV6-5; D remains ambiguous. The CDR3 loop spans 11 amino acids. V was clipped by 6 bases and J by 10 bases, with 12 bases between them. CDR1 is MNHEY and CDR2 is SVGAGI in the germline V gene.

The chain is built from TRBV5-4 and TRBJ1-1, with D hard to call. The CDR3 runs 13 residues. V was clipped by 2 bases and J by 5 bases, with 10 bases between them. CDR1 and CDR2 from the germline V gene are SGHNT and YYREEE (reference sequence). The CDR3 is CASSFSVDTEAFF. Written as DNA, the CDR3 is TGTGCCAGCAGCTTTTCAGTAGATACTGAAGCTTTCTTT.

The J gene is TRBJ2-1, the V gene TRBV6-5, with TRBD1 identical over 10 bases. CDR1 and CDR2 from the germline V gene are MNHEY and SVGAGI. The V segment lost 6 bases and the J segment 5 bases; nucleotides outside the gene matches: 7. The CDR3 is 15 amino acids. The CDR3 DNA reads TGTGCCAGCAGCCGAGGACAGGGGGAGGACAATGAGCAGTTCTTC. Translating it yields CASSRGQGEDNEQFF.

The chain joins TRBV13 to TRBJ1-3; D remains ambiguous. V was pared by 5 bases and J by 9 bases, with 14 bases between. The CDR3 runs 13 residues. Germline CDR1 PRHDT, CDR2 FYEKMQ (reference sequence). Here the CDR3 reads CASSPPVEGTIYF. The CDR3 region has the DNA TGTGCCAGCAGCCCCCCTGTCGAGGGCACCATATATTTT.

The chain links TRBV10-1 to TRBJ2-5; 12 bases are shared with TRBD2. In germline, CDR1 is WNHNN, CDR2 SYGVQD (reference sequence). The ends lost 6 bases at V and 5 bases at J; junction bases unmatched: 7. The CDR3 runs to 15 residues. This CDR3 reads CASRDGLAGSETQYF. The CDR3 nucleotides are TGCGCCAGCAGGGATGGACTAGCGGGATCTGAGACCCAGTACTTC.

Points on this clone: Other DNA sequences within the sample encode an identical CDR3. The chain combines TRBV5-1 with TRBJ1-1; D gene unclear. Germline V gives CDR1 SGHRS, CDR2 YFSETQ. V was clipped by 5 bases and J by 1 base, with 9 bases between them. The CDR3 extends over 13 amino acids. The CDR3 DNA sequence: TGCGCCAGCAGACAGCCAGGGAACACTGAAGCTTTCTTT. As protein: CASRQPGNTEAFF.

Details on this clone: It is likely a read error, because the conserved phenylalanine at the end of the CDR3 is missing. The DNA is omitted, as the CDR3 cannot be located on it reliably, and the CDR3 follows TCRdb's listing. The gene calls are TRBV28 and TRBJ1-1. The CDR3 numbers 16 amino acids, ends counted. The V gene's germline CDR1 is MDHEN and CDR2 SYDVKM. The CDR3 protein is CASSPRDGLTLKLALG.

The chain employs TRBV5-1 and TRBJ1-1, with D perhaps TRBD1 (5 bases). From germline, CDR1 is SGHRS and CDR2 YFSETQ. The CDR3 covers 14 residues. Trimming shortened V by 0 bases and J by 2 bases, and 8 bases separated the two germline ends. DNA of the CDR3: TGCGCCAGCAGCTTGGCTGGGACCAACACTGAAGCTTTCTTT. Amino acid sequence: CASSLAGTNTEAFF.

The J gene is TRBJ2-1, the V gene TRBV18; D unresolved. The CDR3 runs 13 residues. Germline CDR1 is KGHSH and CDR2 is LQKENI. V shed 1 base and J shed 9 bases, with 10 bases lying between them. The CDR3 loop reads CASSPLSRSEQFF. The CDR3 DNA sequence: TGTGCCAGCTCACCACTGAGTAGAAGTGAGCAGTTCTTC.

The chain employs TRBV5-4 and TRBJ2-7; D not resolved. The germline CDR1 and CDR2 sequences are SGHNT and YYREEE (reference sequence). The CDR3 runs 12 residues. In DNA form, the CDR3 reads TGTGCAGCCGGGTACCACTCCTACGAGCAGTACTTC. It codes for CAAGYHSYEQYF. Using reference TRBV5-4 and TRBJ2-7 for the parts outside the CDR3, the full variable domain is ETGVTQSPTHLIKTRGQQVTLRCSSQSGHNTVSWYQQALGQGPQFIFQYYREEENGRGNFPPRFSGLQFPNYSSELNVNALELDDSALYLCAAGYHSYEQYFGPGTRLTVT.

The chain combines TRBV5-6 with TRBJ2-2; D remains unclear. V lost 2 bases and J lost 1, with 12 bases in between. Germline V gene lookup returns CDR1 SGHDT and CDR2 YYEEEE. The CDR3 has 16 amino acids. CDR3: CASSFWALRNTGELFF. CDR3 in DNA: TGTGCCAGCAGCTTTTGGGCATTAAGGAACACCGGGGAGCTGTTTTTT.

The chain is built from TRBV5-1 and TRBJ1-4; 10 bases agree with TRBD1. The CDR3 loop spans 16 amino acids. V lost 4 bases, J lost 1 base, and 4 bases stayed unmatched. The germline gives CDR1 SGHRS, CDR2 YFSETQ. Here the CDR3 reads CASSDRDRGTNEKLFF. The CDR3 DNA reads as TGCGCCAGCAGCGACCGGGACAGGGGAACTAATGAAAAACTGTTTTTT. Complete variable domain (other parts from reference TRBV5-1 and TRBJ1-4): KAGVTQTPRYLIKTRGQQVTLSCSPISGHRSVSWYQQTPGQGLQFLFEYFSETQRNKGNFPGRFSGRQFSNSRSEMNVSTLELGDSALYLCASSDRDRGTNEKLFFGSGTQLSVL.